This is a list of T cell receptor beta chains from one sample in a study of blood T cell repertoires in COVID-19. Generated by immunoSEQ multiplex PCR, the TCRdb table keeps only in-frame clones and is missing some. The data show 60,000 to 85,000 clones, roughly 85% seen once. Specimen: peripheral blood. These receptor sequences come from a woman aged 45-60 years with COVID-19, enrolled during active disease. The CDR3 runs from the conserved cysteine through the conserved F or W. The D gene is left open where the match is weak. Only part of the rows carry a size: once, few, many, or a class if the clone is expanded.

D gene	V gene	J gene	clone size	CDR3 DNA	CDR3 protein
-	TRBV5-1	TRBJ2-5	-	TGCGCCAGCAGCTCTGGGGCTCCGGAGACCCAGTACTTC	CASSSGAPETQYF
TRBD2	TRBV7-2	TRBJ2-7	-	TGTGCCAGCAGCTTACGAGCGGGAGGTACAATCTACGAGCAGTACTTC	CASSLRAGGTIYEQYF
-	TRBV29-1	TRBJ2-7	-	TGCAGCGTTGGTCAGGACGAGCAGTACTTC	CSVGQDEQYF
TRBD2	TRBV28	TRBJ2-7	-	TGTGCCAGCAGCCCACACGGACTAGCGGGAACGTACTTC	CASSPHGLAGTYF
-	TRBV5-1	TRBJ1-3	-	TGCGCCAGCAGCTTCAGCGGCACGGGGGGCGCGGGAAACACCATATATTTT	CASSFSGTGGAGNTIYF
TRBD1	TRBV28	TRBJ1-5	-	TGTGCCAGCGGGGGACAGTGGTATCAGCCCCAGCATTTT	CASGGQWYQPQHF
TRBD2	TRBV5-1	TRBJ2-3	once	TGCGCCAGTAGACTAGCGGGAGGTACAGATACGCAGTATTTT	CASRLAGGTDTQYF
TRBD2	TRBV10-3	TRBJ2-1	-	TGTGCCATCAGCCTCCTAGCGGGAGGAAACAATGAGCAGTTCTTC	CAISLLAGGNNEQFF
TRBD2	TRBV7-2	TRBJ2-1	-	TGTGCCAGCAGCTGGTCGACTAGCGGTTCTTACAATGAGCAGTTCTTC	CASSWSTSGSYNEQFF
-	TRBV13	TRBJ2-3	-	TGTGCCAGCAGCCTCAGGGGAGATACGCAGTATTTT	CASSLRGDTQYF
TRBD2	TRBV7-2	TRBJ2-3	-	TGTGCCAGCACCTTGAGCGGGAGGGCCGAAGATACGCAGTATTTT	CASTLSGRAEDTQYF
-	TRBV3-1/TRBV3-2	TRBJ2-1	-	TGTGCCAGCAGCCAAGATTTCGGGTACAATGAGCAGTTCTTC	CASSQDFGYNEQFF
-	TRBV6-5	TRBJ2-5	-	TGTGCCAGCAGTTACGCGGGGATACAAGAGACCCAGTACTTC	CASSYAGIQETQYF
-	TRBV7-2	TRBJ2-7	-	TGTGCCAGCCAGGAGGTCTCGGGGGAGCAGTACTTC	CASQEVSGEQYF
TRBD1	TRBV5-1	TRBJ1-2	-	TGCGCCAGCAGCTTGGCGGGACAGGGGAGCGGCTACACCTTC	CASSLAGQGSGYTF
-	TRBV10-1	TRBJ1-5	-	TGCGCCAGCAGTGCAGGTTTGGATCAGCCCCAGCATTTT	CASSAGLDQPQHF
-	TRBV6-6	TRBJ1-1	-	TGTGCCAGCAGCCTCAGGAACACTGAAGCTTTCTTT	CASSLRNTEAFF
-	TRBV27	TRBJ2-2	-	TGTGCCAGCAGTTTATCCTTGACTTACGCCGGGGAGCTGTTTTTT	CASSLSLTYAGELFF
-	TRBV28	TRBJ2-5	-	TGTGCCAGCAGTGGGCGGACCCAGTACTTC	CASSGRTQYF
-	TRBV11-3	TRBJ2-1	once	TGTGCCAGCAGGCAGCCCTCACGGGGAGAGCAGTTCTTC	CASRQPSRGEQFF
-	TRBV4-1	TRBJ1-1	-	TGCGCCAGCAGCCAAGTTTGGCAGGGTGGATTTGAAGCTTTCTTT	CASSQVWQGGFEAFF
-	TRBV2	TRBJ2-5	-	TGTGCCAGCAGTGTGCGGGACTTCAGCTCGGAGACCCAGTACTTC	CASSVRDFSSETQYF
-	TRBV5-1	TRBJ2-7	-	TGCGCCAGCAGCTTGGACCCGGGCTACGAGCAGTACTTC	CASSLDPGYEQYF
TRBD1	TRBV5-4	TRBJ2-5	-	TGTGCCAGCAGTCAACACAGGGGGGAAGAGACCCAGTACTTC	CASSQHRGEETQYF
-	TRBV11-1	TRBJ2-2	-	TGTGCCAGCAGCCGCGAGGGGGCCGGGGAGCTGTTTTTT	CASSREGAGELFF
-	TRBV11-2	TRBJ1-2	-	TGTGCCAGCAGCTTAGTGCAGGGTCAGTATGGCTACACCTTC	CASSLVQGQYGYTF
TRBD2	TRBV9	TRBJ2-1	-	TGTGCCAGCAGCGTAGATGGGGGACTAGCTTTATACAATGAGCAGTTCTTC	CASSVDGGLALYNEQFF
TRBD2	TRBV18	TRBJ2-1	-	TGTGCCAGCTCACCAGTCGGACTAGCGGGCAACAATGAGCAGTTCTTC	CASSPVGLAGNNEQFF
TRBD2	TRBV29-1	TRBJ2-1	-	TGCAGCGTTGCGGGCGGGAGTTACAATGAGCAGTTCTTC	CSVAGGSYNEQFF
-	TRBV5-5	TRBJ2-7	-	TGTGCCAGCAGCTTCCCGGGGCAGGGAGGGCAGTACTTC	CASSFPGQGGQYF
TRBD2	TRBV5-1	TRBJ2-3	-	TGCGCCAGCAGCGAGGATTTAAGCGGGAGTAAGGATACGCAGTATTTT	CASSEDLSGSKDTQYF
-	TRBV11-2	TRBJ2-7	once	TGTGCCAGCAGCTTAGTATGGGGGGACGAGCAGTACTTC	CASSLVWGDEQYF
-	TRBV6-5	TRBJ1-1	-	TGTGCCAGCATGAAGCGGGGCACTGAAGCTTTCTTT	CASMKRGTEAFF
-	TRBV3-1/TRBV3-2	TRBJ2-7	-	TGTGCCAGCAGCCAAGATCGGGTCAGCGGCGAGCAGTACTTC	CASSQDRVSGEQYF
TRBD1	TRBV5-8	TRBJ1-1	-	TGTGCCAGCAGCTTGCGGACAGGGGGCACTGAAGCTTTCTTT	CASSLRTGGTEAFF
-	TRBV5-8	TRBJ2-3	-	TGTGCCAGCAGCTTGGCTGGGCTAGCTCGTTCAGATACGCAGTATTTT	CASSLAGLARSDTQYF
-	TRBV5-1	TRBJ2-2	-	TGCGCCAGCAGCTTGCAGGCCGGGGCCGGGGAGCTGTTTTTT	CASSLQAGAGELFF
-	TRBV28	TRBJ1-5	-	TGTGCCAGCAGTTTAGGCATCAATCAGCCCCAGCATTTT	CASSLGINQPQHF
TRBD1	TRBV7-8	TRBJ1-5	-	TGTGCCAGCAGCTTAACGACAGGGTATAATCAGCCCCAGCATTTT	CASSLTTGYNQPQHF
-	TRBV6-2/TRBV6-3	TRBJ2-5	-	TGTGCCAGCAGTACCGCTAGCGCCTCCCAAGAGACCCAGTACTTC	CASSTASASQETQYF
TRBD2	TRBV28	TRBJ2-7	-	TGTGCCAGCAGTTCCTTACTAGCGGGAGGTAATAACGAGCAGTACTTC	CASSSLLAGGNNEQYF
-	TRBV28	TRBJ2-7	-	TGTGCCAGCAGTTTCCCCCAAGGGGTTATGGAGCAGTACTTC	CASSFPQGVMEQYF
TRBD2	TRBV14	TRBJ2-1	few	TGTGCCAGCAGCCAAGGGACTAGCGGGAATGAGCAGTTCTTC	CASSQGTSGNEQFF
-	TRBV5-1	TRBJ2-6	-	TGCGCCAGCAGCTTGGGGGTGACACCATCTGGGGCCAACGTCCTGACTTTC	CASSLGVTPSGANVLTF
-	TRBV30	TRBJ1-6	-	TGTGCCTGGGACAGTTTGATTGGTAATTCACCCCTCCACTTT	CAWDSLIGNSPLHF
-	TRBV3-1/TRBV3-2	TRBJ1-1	once	TGTGCCAGCAGCCAAATAGTCGGGACTGAAGCTTTCTTT	CASSQIVGTEAFF
TRBD1	TRBV5-4	TRBJ1-2	-	TGTGCCAGCAGCCCAGGACAGGGAATGGGCTACACCTTC	CASSPGQGMGYTF
TRBD2	TRBV4-1	TRBJ2-3	-	TGCGCCAGCAGCCAACTTGGGGCGGGAGGGACCCTAGATACGCAGTATTTT	CASSQLGAGGTLDTQYF
TRBD2	TRBV2	TRBJ2-7	-	TGTGCCAGCAGTGAAGCGCGGGCTAGCGGAACCTACGAGCAGTACTTC	CASSEARASGTYEQYF
-	TRBV5-1	TRBJ2-5	-	TGCGCCAGCAGCTTCCTTGGGGCGGCGGAGACCCAGTACTTC	CASSFLGAAETQYF
TRBD2	TRBV20-1	TRBJ2-3	-	TGCGGGGGAGGGGTTGGAGATACGCAGTATTTT	CGGGVGDTQYF
-	TRBV6-5	TRBJ2-7	once	TGTGCCAGCAGTTACTCGAGGACAAACTACGAGCAGTACTTC	CASSYSRTNYEQYF
TRBD1	TRBV7-8	TRBJ1-5	-	TGTGCCAGCAGCATACTACCTACCGGGACAGGGGGGTCTGGTAGCAATCAGCCCCAGCATTTT	CASSILPTGTGGSGSNQPQHF